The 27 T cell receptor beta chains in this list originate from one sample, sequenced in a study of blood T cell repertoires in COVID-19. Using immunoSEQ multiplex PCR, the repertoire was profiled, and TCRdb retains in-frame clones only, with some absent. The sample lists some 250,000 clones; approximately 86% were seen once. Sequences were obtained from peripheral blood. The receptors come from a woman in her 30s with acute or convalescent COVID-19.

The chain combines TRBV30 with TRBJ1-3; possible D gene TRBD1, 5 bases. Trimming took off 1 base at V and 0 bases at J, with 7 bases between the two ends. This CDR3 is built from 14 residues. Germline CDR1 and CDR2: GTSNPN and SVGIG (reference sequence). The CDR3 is CAWSARGSGNTIYF. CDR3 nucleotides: TGTGCCTGGAGTGCAAGGGGCTCTGGAAACACCATATATTTT.

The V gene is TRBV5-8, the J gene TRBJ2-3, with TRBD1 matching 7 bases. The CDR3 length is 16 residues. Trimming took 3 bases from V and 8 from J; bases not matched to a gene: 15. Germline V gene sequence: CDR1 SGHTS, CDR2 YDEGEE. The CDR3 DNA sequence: TGTGCCAGCAGCTCCTACAGGGGCTCCACATTTGGTACGCAGTATTTT. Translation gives CASSSYRGSTFGTQYF.

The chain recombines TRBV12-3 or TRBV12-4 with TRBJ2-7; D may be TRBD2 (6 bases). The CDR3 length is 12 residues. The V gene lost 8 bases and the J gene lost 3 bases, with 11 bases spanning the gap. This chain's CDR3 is CASSWGVYEQYF. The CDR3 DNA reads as TGTGCCAGCTCCTGGGGGGTCTACGAGCAGTACTTC.

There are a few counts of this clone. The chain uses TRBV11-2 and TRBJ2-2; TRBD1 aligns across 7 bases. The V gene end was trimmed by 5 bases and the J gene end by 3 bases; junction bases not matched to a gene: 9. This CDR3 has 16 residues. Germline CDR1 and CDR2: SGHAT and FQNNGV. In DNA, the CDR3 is TGTGCCAGCAGCATTCACAGGGGACCGGACACCGGGGAGCTGTTTTTT. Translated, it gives CASSIHRGPDTGELFF.

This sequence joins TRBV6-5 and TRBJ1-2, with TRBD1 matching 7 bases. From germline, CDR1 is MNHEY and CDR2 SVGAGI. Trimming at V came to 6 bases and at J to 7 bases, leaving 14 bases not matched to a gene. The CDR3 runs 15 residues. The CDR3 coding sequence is TGTGCCAGCAGGTCCGGAACAGGGGCGAGGGGTGGCTACACCTTC. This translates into CASRSGTGARGGYTF.

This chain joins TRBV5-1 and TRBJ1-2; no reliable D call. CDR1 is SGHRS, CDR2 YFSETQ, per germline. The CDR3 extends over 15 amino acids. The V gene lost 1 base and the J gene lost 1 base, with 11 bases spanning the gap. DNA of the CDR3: TGCGCCAGCAGCTTGCAAGCAGACTTTAACTATGGCTACACCTTC. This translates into CASSLQADFNYGYTF.

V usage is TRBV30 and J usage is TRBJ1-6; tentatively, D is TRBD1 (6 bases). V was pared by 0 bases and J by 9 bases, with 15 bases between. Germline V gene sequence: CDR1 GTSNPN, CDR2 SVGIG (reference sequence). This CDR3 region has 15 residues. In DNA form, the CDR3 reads TGTGCCTGGAGTGTATCGACAGGCCAGGGTTCACCCCTCCACTTT. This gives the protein CAWSVSTGQGSPLHF.

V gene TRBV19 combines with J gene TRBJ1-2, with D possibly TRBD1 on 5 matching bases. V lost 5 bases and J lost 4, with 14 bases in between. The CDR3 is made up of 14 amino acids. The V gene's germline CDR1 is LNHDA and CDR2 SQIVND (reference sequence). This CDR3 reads CASSSPREGYGYTF. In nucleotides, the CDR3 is TGTGCCAGTAGTTCCCCCAGGGAGGGCTATGGCTACACCTTC. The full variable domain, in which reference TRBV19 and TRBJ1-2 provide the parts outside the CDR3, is DGGITQSPKYLFRKEGQNVTLSCEQNLNHDAMYWYRQDPGQGLRLIYYSQIVNDFQKGDIAEGYSVSREKKESFPLTVTSAQKNPTAFYLCASSSPREGYGYTFGSGTRLTVV.

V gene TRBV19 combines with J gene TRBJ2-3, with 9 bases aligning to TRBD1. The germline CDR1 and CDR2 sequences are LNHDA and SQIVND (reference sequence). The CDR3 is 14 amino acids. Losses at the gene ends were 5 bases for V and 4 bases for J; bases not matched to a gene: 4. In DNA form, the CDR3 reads TGTGCCAGTAGTTGGACAGGGGCGGCAGATACGCAGTATTTT. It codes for CASSWTGAADTQYF.

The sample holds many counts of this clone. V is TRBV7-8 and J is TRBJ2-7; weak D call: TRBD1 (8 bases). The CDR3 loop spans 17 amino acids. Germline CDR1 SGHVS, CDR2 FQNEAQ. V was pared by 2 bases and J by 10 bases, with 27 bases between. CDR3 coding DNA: TGTGCCAGCAGCTTAAGCAGGGGGCAGACTAGCAGGATGCCTCAGTACTTC. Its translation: CASSLSRGQTSRMPQYF.

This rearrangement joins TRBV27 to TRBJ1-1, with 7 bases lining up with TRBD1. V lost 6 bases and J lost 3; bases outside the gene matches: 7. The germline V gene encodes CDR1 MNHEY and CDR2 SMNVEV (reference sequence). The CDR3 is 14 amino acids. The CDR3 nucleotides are TGTGCCAGCAGCAAAGGGACAGTCTACACTGAAGCTTTCTTT. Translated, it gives CASSKGTVYTEAFF.

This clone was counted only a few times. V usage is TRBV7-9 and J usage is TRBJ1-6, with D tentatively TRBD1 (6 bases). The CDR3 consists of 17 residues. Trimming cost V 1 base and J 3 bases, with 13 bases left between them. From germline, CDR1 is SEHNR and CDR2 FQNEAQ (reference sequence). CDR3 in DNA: TGTGCCAGCAGCTTAGGAACCGGCAGGGGCTATAATTCACCCCTCCACTTT. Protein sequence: CASSLGTGRGYNSPLHF.

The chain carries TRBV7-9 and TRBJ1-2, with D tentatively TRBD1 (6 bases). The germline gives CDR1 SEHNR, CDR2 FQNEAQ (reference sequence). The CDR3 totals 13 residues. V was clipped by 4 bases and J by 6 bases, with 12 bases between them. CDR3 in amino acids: CASSSTGFNGYTF. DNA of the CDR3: TGTGCCAGCAGCTCGACAGGATTCAATGGCTACACCTTC.

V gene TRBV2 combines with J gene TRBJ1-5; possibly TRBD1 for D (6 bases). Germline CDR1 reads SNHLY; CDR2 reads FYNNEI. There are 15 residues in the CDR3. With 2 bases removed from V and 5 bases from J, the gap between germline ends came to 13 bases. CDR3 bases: TGTGCCAGCAGTGAATGGGCCAAGGGGGATCAGCCCCAGCATTTT. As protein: CASSEWAKGDQPQHF.

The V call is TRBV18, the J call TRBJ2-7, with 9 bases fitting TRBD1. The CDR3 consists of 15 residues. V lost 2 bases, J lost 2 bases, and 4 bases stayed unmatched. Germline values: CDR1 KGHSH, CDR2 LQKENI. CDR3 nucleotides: TGTGCCAGCTCACCATGGGACAGGGCACCCTACGAGCAGTACTTC. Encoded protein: CASSPWDRAPYEQYF.

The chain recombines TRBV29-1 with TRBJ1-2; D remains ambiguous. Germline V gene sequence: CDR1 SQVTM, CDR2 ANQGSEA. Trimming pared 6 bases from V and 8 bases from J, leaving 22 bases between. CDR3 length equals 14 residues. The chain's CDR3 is CSVVLSRIREGYTF. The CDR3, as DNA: TGCAGCGTCGTCCTCTCGAGGATTCGTGAGGGCTACACCTTC.

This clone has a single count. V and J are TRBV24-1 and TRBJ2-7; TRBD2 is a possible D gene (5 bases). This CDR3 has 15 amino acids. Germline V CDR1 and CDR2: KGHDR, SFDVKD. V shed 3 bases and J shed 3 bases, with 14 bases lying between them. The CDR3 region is CATSDTRESVYEQYF. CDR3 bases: TGTGCCACCAGTGATACGAGGGAATCGGTCTACGAGCAGTACTTC.

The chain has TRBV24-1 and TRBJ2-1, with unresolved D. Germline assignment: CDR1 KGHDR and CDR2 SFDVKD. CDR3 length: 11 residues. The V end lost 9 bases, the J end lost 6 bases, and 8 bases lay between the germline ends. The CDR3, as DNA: TGTGCCACCGCGAAGAGCAATGAGCAGTTCTTC. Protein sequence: CATAKSNEQFF.

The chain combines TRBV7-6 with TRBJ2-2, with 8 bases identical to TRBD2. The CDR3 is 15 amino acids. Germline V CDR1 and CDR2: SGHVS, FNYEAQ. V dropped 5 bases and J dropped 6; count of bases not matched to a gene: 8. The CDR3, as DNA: TGTGCCAGCAGCCTAGGGGGAGCGGGGGCCGGGGAGCTGTTTTTT. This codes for CASSLGGAGAGELFF.

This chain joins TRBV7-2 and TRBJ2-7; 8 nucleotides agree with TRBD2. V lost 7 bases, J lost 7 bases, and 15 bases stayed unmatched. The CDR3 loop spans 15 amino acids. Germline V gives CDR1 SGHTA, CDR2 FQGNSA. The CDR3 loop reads CASNRDLGTRQEQYF. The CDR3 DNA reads TGTGCCAGCAATCGGGACCTCGGGACTAGGCAGGAGCAGTACTTC.

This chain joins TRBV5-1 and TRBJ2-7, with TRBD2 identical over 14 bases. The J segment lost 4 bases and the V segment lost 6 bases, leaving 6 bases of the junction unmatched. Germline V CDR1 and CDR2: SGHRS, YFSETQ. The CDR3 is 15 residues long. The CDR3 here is CASTGGTSGSYEQYF. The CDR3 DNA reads TGCGCCAGCACCGGGGGGACTAGCGGGAGTTACGAGCAGTACTTC. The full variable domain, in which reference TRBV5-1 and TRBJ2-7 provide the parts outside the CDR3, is KAGVTQTPRYLIKTRGQQVTLSCSPISGHRSVSWYQQTPGQGLQFLFEYFSETQRNKGNFPGRFSGRQFSNSRSEMNVSTLELGDSALYLCASTGGTSGSYEQYFGPGTRLTVT.

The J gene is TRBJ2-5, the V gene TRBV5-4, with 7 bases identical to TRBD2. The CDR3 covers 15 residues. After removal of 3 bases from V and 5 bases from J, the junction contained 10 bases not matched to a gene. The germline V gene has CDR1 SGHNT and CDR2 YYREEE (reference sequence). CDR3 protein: CASSSGLKGGETQYF. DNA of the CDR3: TGTGCCAGCAGCTCGGGGTTGAAGGGAGGGGAGACCCAGTACTTC. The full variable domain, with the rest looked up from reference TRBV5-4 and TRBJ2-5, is ETGVTQSPTHLIKTRGQQVTLRCSSQSGHNTVSWYQQALGQGPQFIFQYYREEENGRGNFPPRFSGLQFPNYSSELNVNALELDDSALYLCASSSGLKGGETQYFGPGTRLLVL.

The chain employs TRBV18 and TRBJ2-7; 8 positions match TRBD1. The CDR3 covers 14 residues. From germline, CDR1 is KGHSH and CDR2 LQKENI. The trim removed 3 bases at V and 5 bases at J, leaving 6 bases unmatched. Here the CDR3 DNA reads TGTGCCAGCTCACCCTTGGACAGGGTGAACGAGCAGTACTTC. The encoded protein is CASSPLDRVNEQYF.

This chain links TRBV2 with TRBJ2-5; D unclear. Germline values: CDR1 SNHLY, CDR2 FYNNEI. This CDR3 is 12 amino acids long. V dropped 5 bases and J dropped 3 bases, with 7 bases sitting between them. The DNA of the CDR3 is TGTGCCAGCAGTTTAACAGAAGAGACCCAGTACTTC. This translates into CASSLTEETQYF.

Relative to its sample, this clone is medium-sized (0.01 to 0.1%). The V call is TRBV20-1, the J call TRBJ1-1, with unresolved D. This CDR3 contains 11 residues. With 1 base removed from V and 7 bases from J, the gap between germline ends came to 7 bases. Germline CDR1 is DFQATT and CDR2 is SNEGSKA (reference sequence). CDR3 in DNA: TGCAGTGCTAGAGGGAGTATTGAAGCTTTCTTT. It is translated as CSARGSIEAFF.

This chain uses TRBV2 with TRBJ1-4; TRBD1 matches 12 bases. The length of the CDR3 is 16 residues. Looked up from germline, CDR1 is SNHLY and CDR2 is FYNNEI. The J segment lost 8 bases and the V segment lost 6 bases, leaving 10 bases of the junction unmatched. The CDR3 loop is CASRKARDRGREKLFF. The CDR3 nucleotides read TGTGCCAGCAGGAAAGCCCGGGACAGGGGGCGCGAAAAACTGTTTTTT.

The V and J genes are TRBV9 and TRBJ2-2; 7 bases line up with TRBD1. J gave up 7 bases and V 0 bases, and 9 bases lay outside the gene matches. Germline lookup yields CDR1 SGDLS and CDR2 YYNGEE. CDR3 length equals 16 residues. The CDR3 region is CASSVGRTGIIGELFF. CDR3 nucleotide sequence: TGTGCCAGCAGCGTAGGTCGGACAGGAATAATCGGGGAGCTGTTTTTT.